The TCR beta chain described here comes from a study of beta chain features in type 1 diabetes. Germline lookup yields CDR1 SNHLY and CDR2 FYNNEI. CDR3 length: 16 residues. V lost 7 bases, J lost 7 bases, and 14 bases stayed unmatched. This clone was seen more than once but under ten times. Its antigen is not identified. Only one heparinised blood draw was taken per donor, and its volume averaged about 120 mL. Purity exceeded 98% in all sorted populations. General observations from the study: Across all four CD4+ subsets, people with type 1 diabetes showed modestly shorter TCRB CDR3s. Relative to healthy donors, patients appeared to have naive, central memory and Treg TCRB repertoires that were more similar. For patients and controls alike, PCR might favor shorter templates to the same degree.

Investigators reverse transcribed all isolated RNA, so they sequenced expressed TCRB transcripts. Sequencing was performed with immunoSEQ multiplex PCR; in TCRdb, only in-frame clones are kept and a portion is missing. The data contain some 350,000 clones, about 13% of them singletons. The rearrangement links TRBV2 to TRBJ1-5; TRBD1 matches 9 bases. This clonotype was sampled from a woman aged 18-29 years with type 1 diabetes. The material sequenced was naive CD4+ T cells from blood. The CDR3 DNA reads as TGTGCCAGCAATACGCCGGGACAGGGAGTGGAGCAGCCCCAGCATTTT. This translates into CASNTPGQGVEQPQHF.